The clone carrying this T cell receptor (beta chain) was recorded a few times. As for time point: patch test 3, about 24 weeks after DPC sensitization. Documented treatment: therapeutic diphenylcyclopropenone sensitization with weekly scalp DPC. CDR1 is MNHEY, CDR2 SVGAGI, per germline. Between the trimmed V and J ends, which lost 6 bases and 10 bases, there was a span of 17 bases. This CDR3 comprises 13 residues. Each CDR3 protein is one row after TCRdb ran MiXCR on the RACE reads. The sample comprises some 110,000 distinct CDR3 sequences, 34% of which are singletons, and roughly 2.7% rests with the top ten. The data stem from a study of human T cells and chemical hapten exposure.

This receptor was taken from a man between 40 and 49 years old with alopecia areata. Some clones in this sample may be carry-over from other donors' samples. The chain employs TRBV6-5 and TRBJ2-3; possibly TRBD2 for D (6 bases). The sequencing here drew on whole blood, taken in connection with sensitization to the hapten diphenylcyclopropenone (DPC). CDR3 region: CASRRSPGEAQYF. In nucleotides, the CDR3 is TGTGCCAGCAGGCGTAGCCCCGGGGAGGCGCAGTATTTT.